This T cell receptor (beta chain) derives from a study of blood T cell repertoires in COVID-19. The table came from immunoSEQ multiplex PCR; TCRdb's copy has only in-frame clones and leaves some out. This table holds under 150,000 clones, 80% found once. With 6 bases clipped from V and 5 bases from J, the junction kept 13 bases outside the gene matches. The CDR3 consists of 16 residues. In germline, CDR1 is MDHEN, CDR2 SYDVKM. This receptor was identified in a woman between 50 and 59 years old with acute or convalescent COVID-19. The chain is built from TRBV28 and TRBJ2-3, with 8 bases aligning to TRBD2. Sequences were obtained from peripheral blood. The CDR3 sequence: CASSLRGAGVRDTQYF. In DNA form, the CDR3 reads TGTGCCAGCAGCCTCCGGGGAGCGGGGGTGAGAGATACGCAGTATTTT.